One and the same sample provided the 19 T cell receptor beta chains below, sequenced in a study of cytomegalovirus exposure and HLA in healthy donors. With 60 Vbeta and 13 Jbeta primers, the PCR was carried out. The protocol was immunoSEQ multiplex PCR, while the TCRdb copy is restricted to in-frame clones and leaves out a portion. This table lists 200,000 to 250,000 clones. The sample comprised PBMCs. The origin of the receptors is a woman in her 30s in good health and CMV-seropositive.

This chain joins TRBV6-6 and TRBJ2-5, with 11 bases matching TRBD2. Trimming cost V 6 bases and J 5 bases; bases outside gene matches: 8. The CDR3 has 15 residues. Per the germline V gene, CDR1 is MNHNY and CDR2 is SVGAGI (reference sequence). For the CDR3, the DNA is TGTGCCAGCAGATTTAGCGGGGGGGCTAGGGAGACCCAGTACTTC. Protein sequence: CASRFSGGARETQYF.

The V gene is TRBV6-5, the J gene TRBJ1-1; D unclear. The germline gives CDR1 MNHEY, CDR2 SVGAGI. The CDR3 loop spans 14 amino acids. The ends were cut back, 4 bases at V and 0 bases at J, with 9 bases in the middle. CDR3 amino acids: CASSSLHMNTEAFF. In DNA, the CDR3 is TGTGCCAGCAGTTCGCTCCACATGAACACTGAAGCTTTCTTT.

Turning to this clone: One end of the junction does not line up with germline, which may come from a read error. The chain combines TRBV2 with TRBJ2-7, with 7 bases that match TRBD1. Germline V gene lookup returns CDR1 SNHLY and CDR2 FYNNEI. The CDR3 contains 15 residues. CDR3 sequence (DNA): TGTGCCAGCAGTGAACAAGGGGGCCAGTCCTACGAGCAGTGCTTC. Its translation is CASSEQGGQSYEQCF.

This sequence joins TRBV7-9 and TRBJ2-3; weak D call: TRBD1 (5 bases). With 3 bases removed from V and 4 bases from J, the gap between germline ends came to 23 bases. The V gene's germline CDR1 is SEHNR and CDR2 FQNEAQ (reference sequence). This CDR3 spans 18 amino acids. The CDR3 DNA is TGTGCCAGCAGCTTGGGGCATTCTGCGGTATACGTTCCAGATACGCAGTATTTT. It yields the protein CASSLGHSAVYVPDTQYF.

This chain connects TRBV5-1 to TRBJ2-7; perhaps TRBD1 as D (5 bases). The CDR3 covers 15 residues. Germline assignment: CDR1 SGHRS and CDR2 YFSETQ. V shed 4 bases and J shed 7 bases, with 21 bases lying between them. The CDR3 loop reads CASSPSAGPTREQYF. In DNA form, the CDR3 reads TGCGCCAGCAGCCCCTCCGCAGGGCCTACGAGGGAGCAGTACTTC.

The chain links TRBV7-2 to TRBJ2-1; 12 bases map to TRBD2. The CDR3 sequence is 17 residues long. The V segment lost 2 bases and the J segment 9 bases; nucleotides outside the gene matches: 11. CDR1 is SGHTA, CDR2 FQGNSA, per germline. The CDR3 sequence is CASSLIGGLAGNPEQFF. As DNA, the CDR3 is TGTGCCAGCAGCTTAATAGGAGGACTAGCGGGGAACCCTGAGCAGTTCTTC.

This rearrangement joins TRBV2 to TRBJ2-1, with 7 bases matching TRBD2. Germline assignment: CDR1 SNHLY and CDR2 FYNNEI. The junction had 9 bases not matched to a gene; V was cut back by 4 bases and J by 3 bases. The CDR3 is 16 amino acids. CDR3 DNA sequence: TGTGCCAGCAGTGGGGGCGGGAGAGTCATCTACAATGAGCAGTTCTTC. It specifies CASSGGGRVIYNEQFF.

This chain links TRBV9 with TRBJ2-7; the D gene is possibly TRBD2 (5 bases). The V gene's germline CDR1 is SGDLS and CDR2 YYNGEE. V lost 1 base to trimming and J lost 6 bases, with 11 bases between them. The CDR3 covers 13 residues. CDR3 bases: TGTGCCAGCAGCGTACTCCCTGGGAGCGAGCAGTACTTC. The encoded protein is CASSVLPGSEQYF. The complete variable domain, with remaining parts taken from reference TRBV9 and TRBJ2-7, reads DSGVTQTPKHLITATGQRVTLRCSPRSGDLSVYWYQQSLDQGLQFLIQYYNGEERAKGNILERFSAQQFPDLHSELNLSSLELGDSALYFCASSVLPGSEQYFGPGTRLTVT.

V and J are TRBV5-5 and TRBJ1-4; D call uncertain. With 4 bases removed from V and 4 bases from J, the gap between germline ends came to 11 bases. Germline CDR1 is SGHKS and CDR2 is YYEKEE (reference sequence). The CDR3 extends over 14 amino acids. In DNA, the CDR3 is TGTGCCAGCAGCCACACGACACGTAATGAAAAACTGTTTTTT. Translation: CASSHTTRNEKLFF.

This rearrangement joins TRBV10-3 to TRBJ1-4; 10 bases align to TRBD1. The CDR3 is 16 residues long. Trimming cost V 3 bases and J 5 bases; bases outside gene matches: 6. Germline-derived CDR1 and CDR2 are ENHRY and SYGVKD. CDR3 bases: TGTGCCATCAGTGACCCGGACAGGGGGAGGAATGAAAAACTGTTTTTT. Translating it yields CAISDPDRGRNEKLFF.

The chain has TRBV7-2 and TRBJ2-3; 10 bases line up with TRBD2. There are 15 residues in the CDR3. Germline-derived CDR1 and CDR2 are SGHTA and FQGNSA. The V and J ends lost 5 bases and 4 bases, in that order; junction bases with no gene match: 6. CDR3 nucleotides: TGTGCCAGCAGCCCCCGACTAGCGGGTGCAGATACGCAGTATTTT. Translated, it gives CASSPRLAGADTQYF.

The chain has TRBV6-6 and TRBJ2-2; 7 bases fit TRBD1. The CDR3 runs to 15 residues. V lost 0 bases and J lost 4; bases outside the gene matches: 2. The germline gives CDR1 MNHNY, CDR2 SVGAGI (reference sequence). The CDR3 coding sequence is TGTGCCAGCAGTTACTCGGGACAGCTCACCGGGGAGCTGTTTTTT. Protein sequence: CASSYSGQLTGELFF.

In DNA, the CDR3 is TGTGCCAGCAGCGCCCGGACAGGGGCCACTGAAGCTTTCTTT. Residues: CASSARTGATEAFF. The chain recombines TRBV11-1 with TRBJ1-1, with TRBD1 identical over 9 bases. V shed 5 bases and J 4 bases; nucleotides not matched to a gene: 5. CDR3 length: 14 amino acids. CDR1 SGHAT and CDR2 FQDESV come from the germline V gene (reference sequence).

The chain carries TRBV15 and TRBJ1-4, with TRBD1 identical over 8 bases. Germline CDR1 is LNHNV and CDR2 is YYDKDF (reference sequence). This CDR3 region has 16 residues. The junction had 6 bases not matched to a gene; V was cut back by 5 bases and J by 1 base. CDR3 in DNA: TGTGCCACCAGCTTTCAGGGGGCAGGAACTAATGAAAAACTGTTTTTT. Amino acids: CATSFQGAGTNEKLFF.

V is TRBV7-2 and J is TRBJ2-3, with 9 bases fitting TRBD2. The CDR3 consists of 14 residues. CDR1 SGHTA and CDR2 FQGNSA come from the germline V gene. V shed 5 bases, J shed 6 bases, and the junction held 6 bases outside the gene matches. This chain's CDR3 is CASSPGLAVDTQYF. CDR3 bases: TGTGCCAGCAGCCCGGGACTAGCAGTGGATACGCAGTATTTT.

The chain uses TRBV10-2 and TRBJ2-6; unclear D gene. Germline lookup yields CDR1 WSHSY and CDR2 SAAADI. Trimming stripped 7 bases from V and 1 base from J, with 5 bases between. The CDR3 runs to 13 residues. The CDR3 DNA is TGCGCCAGCATGCAGTCTGGGGCCAACGTCCTGACTTTC. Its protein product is CASMQSGANVLTF.

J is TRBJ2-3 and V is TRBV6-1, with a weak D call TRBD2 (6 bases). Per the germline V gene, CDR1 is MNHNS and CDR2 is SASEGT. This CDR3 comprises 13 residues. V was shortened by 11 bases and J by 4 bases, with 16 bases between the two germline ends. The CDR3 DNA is TGTGCCGTTTTTTCGGGGGAGGCAGATACGCAGTATTTT. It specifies CAVFSGEADTQYF.

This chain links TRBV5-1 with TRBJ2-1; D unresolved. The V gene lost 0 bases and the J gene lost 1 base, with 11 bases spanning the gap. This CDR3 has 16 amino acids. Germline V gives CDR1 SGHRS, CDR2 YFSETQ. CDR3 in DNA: TGCGCCAGCAGCTTGGGACTTCCCGGATCCTACAATGAGCAGTTCTTC. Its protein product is CASSLGLPGSYNEQFF. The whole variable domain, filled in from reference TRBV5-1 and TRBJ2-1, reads KAGVTQTPRYLIKTRGQQVTLSCSPISGHRSVSWYQQTPGQGLQFLFEYFSETQRNKGNFPGRFSGRQFSNSRSEMNVSTLELGDSALYLCASSLGLPGSYNEQFFGPGTRLTVL.

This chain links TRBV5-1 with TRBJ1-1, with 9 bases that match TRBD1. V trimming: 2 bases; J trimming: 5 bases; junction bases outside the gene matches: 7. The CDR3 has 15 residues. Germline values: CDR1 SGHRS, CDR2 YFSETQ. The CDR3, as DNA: TGCGCCAGCAGCTTTACGGACAGGGGAGGTACTGAAGCTTTCTTT. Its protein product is CASSFTDRGGTEAFF.